This is a list of T cell receptor beta chains from one sample in a study of blood T cell repertoires in COVID-19. Sequencing was performed with immunoSEQ multiplex PCR; in TCRdb, only in-frame clones are kept and a portion is missing. This sample carries roughly 150,000 clones, about 85% of them seen once, and the ten largest clones take around 8.1%. Material for sequencing was peripheral blood. The receptors shown here come from a woman aged 60-75 years with COVID-19, enrolled during active disease. Both conserved end residues are part of each CDR3. A D gene is named only where the DNA matches it firmly. The listing skips clone size in some rows; elsewhere it reads once, few, many or a size class.

TRBD1	TRBV18	.	TRBJ1-2	CASSSQGAYYGYTF	TGTGCCAGCTCCTCACAGGGGGCATACTATGGCTACACCTTC
TRBD1	TRBV2	.	TRBJ1-1	CASSWDRANTEAFF	TGTGCCAGCAGTTGGGACAGAGCGAACACTGAAGCTTTCTTT
.	TRBV21-1	.	TRBJ2-2	CASRLTSGGYGTGELFF	TGTGCCAGCAGATTGACTAGCGGGGGGTATGGGACCGGGGAGCTGTTTTTT
TRBD1	TRBV10-1	.	TRBJ1-6	CASSHGQENSPLHF	TGCGCCAGCAGCCACGGACAGGAAAATTCACCCCTCCACTTT
.	TRBV3-1/TRBV3-2	once	TRBJ1-1	CASSQKRVQTGMNTEAFF	TGTGCCAGCAGCCAAAAGAGGGTACAGACAGGCATGAACACTGAAGCTTTCTTT
TRBD2	TRBV6-1	.	TRBJ2-7	CASSEVGGAPLYEQYF	TGTGCCAGCAGTGAAGTCGGGGGGGCTCCCCTATACGAGCAGTACTTC
.	TRBV7-2	.	TRBJ2-1	CASSLVAASYNEQFF	TGTGCCAGCAGCTTAGTAGCGGCAAGCTACAATGAGCAGTTCTTC
TRBD1	TRBV29-1	.	TRBJ1-2	CSVNRGYGGYGYTF	TGCAGCGTCAACAGGGGGTACGGGGGCTATGGCTACACCTTC
.	TRBV4-1	.	TRBJ1-6	CASSQARQVNSPLHF	TGCGCCAGCAGCCAAGCCAGACAGGTCAATTCACCCCTCCACTTT
.	TRBV2	few	TRBJ2-4	CASSEQAAKNIQYF	TGTGCCAGCAGTGAACAGGCGGCCAAAAACATTCAGTACTTC
.	TRBV24-1	.	TRBJ1-4	CATSDPKDSQTFNEKLFF	TGTGCCACCAGTGATCCGAAGGACAGCCAGACATTCAATGAAAAACTGTTTTTT
.	TRBV7-3	.	TRBJ1-5	CASSLDSYQPQHF	TGTGCCAGCAGCCTGGACAGTTATCAGCCCCAGCATTTT
.	TRBV3-1/TRBV3-2	.	TRBJ1-1	CASSQEAAGDTEAFF	TGTGCCAGCAGCCAAGAGGCAGCCGGGGACACTGAAGCTTTCTTT
TRBD1	TRBV19	once	TRBJ1-6	CASSIVGTANSPLHF	TGTGCCAGTAGTATAGTGGGGACAGCGAATTCACCCCTCCACTTT
.	TRBV6-5	.	TRBJ1-2	CASSPDRDYGYTF	TGTGCCAGCAGTCCCGACAGAGACTATGGCTACACCTTC
.	TRBV5-1	.	TRBJ1-1	CASSLIGAGPTEAFF	TGCGCCAGCAGCTTGATAGGAGCAGGGCCCACTGAAGCTTTCTTT
.	TRBV10-2	.	TRBJ1-5	CASSADKYNQPQHF	TGCGCCAGCAGTGCCGACAAGTACAATCAGCCCCAGCATTTT
.	TRBV3-1/TRBV3-2	.	TRBJ1-2	CASSQDINRSVGYTF	TGTGCCAGCAGCCAAGACATAAACAGGTCGGTTGGCTACACCTTC
.	TRBV2	.	TRBJ2-1	CASSGQGGDEQFF	TGTGCCAGCAGTGGACAGGGAGGCGATGAGCAGTTCTTC
TRBD2	TRBV5-1	.	TRBJ2-7	CASSSEGVGLADPGYF	TGCGCCAGCAGCTCGGAAGGGGTGGGACTAGCGGACCCGGGGTACTTC
.	TRBV19	.	TRBJ2-2	CASSIERTWGAGELFF	TGTGCCAGTAGTATAGAGAGGACCTGGGGGGCCGGGGAGCTGTTTTTT
.	TRBV19	.	TRBJ2-7	CASSLSQKTYEQYF	TGTGCCAGTAGTCTTAGCCAAAAAACCTACGAGCAGTACTTC
.	TRBV6-5	.	TRBJ1-5	CASSYPQINQPQHF	TGTGCCAGCAGTTACCCCCAAATCAATCAGCCCCAGCATTTT
.	TRBV7-3	.	TRBJ2-1	CASSLVRSGEQFF	TGTGCCAGCAGCTTAGTACGTAGTGGTGAGCAGTTCTTC
TRBD1	TRBV5-1	.	TRBJ1-5	CASRGQEDQPQHF	TGCGCCAGCAGGGGACAGGAAGATCAGCCCCAGCATTTT
TRBD1	TRBV6-5	.	TRBJ2-1	CASSPDRVYNEQFF	TGTGCCAGCAGTCCGGACAGGGTGTATAATGAGCAGTTCTTC
.	TRBV19	.	TRBJ2-2	CASSIRRFTGLNTGELFF	TGTGCCAGTAGTATTAGGAGGTTTACAGGGTTGAACACCGGGGAGCTGTTTTTT
.	TRBV2	.	TRBJ1-1	CASKNREGAFF	TGTGCCAGCAAAAACCGGGAGGGTGCTTTCTTT
TRBD1	TRBV6-5	.	TRBJ1-1	CASSSIPGQGDTEAFF	TGTGCCAGCAGTTCGATACCCGGACAGGGGGATACTGAAGCTTTCTTT
.	TRBV5-5	.	TRBJ1-3	CASSTSSSGNTIYF	TGTGCCAGCAGCACCTCGAGCTCTGGAAACACCATATATTTT
.	TRBV7-8	few	TRBJ2-7	CASSLVRGSIYEQYF	TGTGCCAGCAGCCTGGTGCGGGGAAGTATCTACGAGCAGTACTTC
.	TRBV18	.	TRBJ2-1	CASSPTGSSNEQFF	TGTGCCAGCTCACCAACAGGGTCAAGCAATGAGCAGTTCTTC
.	TRBV6-4	.	TRBJ1-6	CASSPGLRNSPLHF	TGTGCCAGCAGTCCCGGACTACGAAATTCACCCCTCCACTTT
.	TRBV28	.	TRBJ1-3	CASSLWGGGANTIYF	TGTGCCAGCAGTTTATGGGGCGGGGGGGCGAACACCATATATTTT
.	TRBV18	.	TRBJ1-4	CASSPEITGGNEKLFF	TGTGCCAGCTCACCCGAAATAACAGGTGGTAATGAAAAACTGTTTTTT
.	TRBV27	.	TRBJ2-1	CASSLRTVSSYNEQFF	TGTGCCAGCAGTTTAAGGACAGTTAGCTCCTACAATGAGCAGTTCTTC
.	TRBV5-8	.	TRBJ1-1	CASSTRRGDTEAFF	TGTGCCAGCAGCACAAGGAGGGGAGACACTGAAGCTTTCTTT
.	TRBV18	.	TRBJ2-3	CASSPPLGSDTDTQYF	TGTGCCAGCTCACCCCCGCTCGGGTCGGACACAGATACGCAGTATTTT
TRBD1	TRBV15	.	TRBJ1-6	CATSLTGTEDSPLHF	TGTGCCACCAGTCTTACCGGGACAGAGGATTCACCCCTCCACTTT
.	TRBV30	.	TRBJ1-2	CAWSTNTGEVNTF	TGTGCCTGGAGTACCAACACGGGGGAAGTAAACACCTTC
.	TRBV4-1	once	TRBJ1-2	CASSQGGSINYGYTF	TGCGCCAGCAGCCAAGGGGGCAGCATTAACTATGGCTACACCTTC
TRBD2	TRBV2	.	TRBJ2-2	CASREGLAGGTGELFF	TGTGCCAGCAGGGAGGGACTAGCGGGAGGGACCGGGGAGCTGTTTTTT
.	TRBV19	.	TRBJ1-5	CASSIGQQPQHF	TGTGCCAGTAGTATAGGGCAGCAGCCCCAGCATTTT
TRBD2	TRBV10-1	.	TRBJ2-1	CASSDREGTSRNEQFF	TGCGCCAGCAGTGACCGGGAGGGAACTAGTCGCAATGAGCAGTTCTTC
TRBD2	TRBV7-9	few	TRBJ2-2	CASPGLAGPTGELFF	TGTGCCAGCCCTGGACTAGCGGGACCCACCGGGGAGCTGTTTTTT